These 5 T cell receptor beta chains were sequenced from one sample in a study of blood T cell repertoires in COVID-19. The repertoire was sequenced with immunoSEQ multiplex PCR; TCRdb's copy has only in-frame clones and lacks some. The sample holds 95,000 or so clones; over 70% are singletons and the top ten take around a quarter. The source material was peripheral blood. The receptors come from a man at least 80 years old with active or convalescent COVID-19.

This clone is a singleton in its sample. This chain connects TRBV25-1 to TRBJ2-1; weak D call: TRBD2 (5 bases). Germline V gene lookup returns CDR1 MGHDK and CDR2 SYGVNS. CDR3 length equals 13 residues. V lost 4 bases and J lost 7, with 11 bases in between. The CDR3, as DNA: TGTGCCAGCAGTGCGCTACGGGGTAATGAGCAGTTCTTC. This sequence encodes CASSALRGNEQFF.

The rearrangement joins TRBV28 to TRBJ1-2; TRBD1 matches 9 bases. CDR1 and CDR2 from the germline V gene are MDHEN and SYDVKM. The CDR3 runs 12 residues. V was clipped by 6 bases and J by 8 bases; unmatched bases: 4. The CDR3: CASSGQGLGYTF. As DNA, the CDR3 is TGTGCCAGCAGCGGACAGGGGTTAGGCTACACCTTC.

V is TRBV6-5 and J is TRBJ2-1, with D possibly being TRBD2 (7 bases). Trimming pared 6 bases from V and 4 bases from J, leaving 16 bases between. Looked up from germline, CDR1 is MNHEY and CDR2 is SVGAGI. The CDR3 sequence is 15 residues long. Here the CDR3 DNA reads TGTGCCAGCAGCCTCGCGGGGGCCGGTTACAATGAGCAGTTCTTC. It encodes CASSLAGAGYNEQFF.

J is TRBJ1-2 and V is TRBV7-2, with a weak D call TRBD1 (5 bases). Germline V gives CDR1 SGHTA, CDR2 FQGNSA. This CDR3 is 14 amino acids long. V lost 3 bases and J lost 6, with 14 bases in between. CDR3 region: CASSLNRLPNGYTF. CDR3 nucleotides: TGTGCCAGCAGCTTGAACAGGCTGCCTAATGGCTACACCTTC.

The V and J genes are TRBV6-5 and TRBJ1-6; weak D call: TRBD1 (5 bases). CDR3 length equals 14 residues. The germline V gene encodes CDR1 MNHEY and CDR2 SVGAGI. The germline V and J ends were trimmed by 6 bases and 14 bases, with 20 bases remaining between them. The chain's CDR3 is CASSRDLRARTLHF. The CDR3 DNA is TGTGCCAGCAGCAGGGATCTTCGTGCCCGTACCCTCCACTTT.